The clone carrying this T cell receptor (beta chain) was observed many times. The antigen is not known. The library was designed around alpha chains, so this beta chain is a stray read whose abundance carries little weight. TCRdb reanalysed the 5' RACE reads using MiXCR and keeps one entry per CDR3 protein. The data contain around 9,700 distinct CDR3 sequences, roughly 8% of them singletons. The time point: sample taken at primary tumor resection. Whole RNA obtained from tumor, nontumor lung or frozen PBMC underwent sequencing without sorting. The sample is drawn from a study of spatial heterogeneity in lung cancer. Study at large: There was a strong correlation between the counts of TCR transcripts measured in tumor regions and a T cell transcriptional module score that was calculated from matched bulk RNA-seq. The study's findings and limits: Tumor mutation counts were tracked by expanded intratumoral alpha and beta TCR counts.

V gave up 5 bases and J gave up 0 bases, with 17 bases separating them. Germline loops: CDR1 SGHTA, CDR2 FQGNSA. This CDR3 comprises 17 residues. The chain employs TRBV7-2 and TRBJ1-3; D not resolved. This clonotype was sampled from a female donor with early-stage non-small cell lung cancer. The source was lung tumor tissue, collected at surgery. In nucleotides, the CDR3 is TGTGCCAGCAGCGCGTCCCCACCTGGGATCTCTGGAAACACCATATATTTT. This sequence encodes CASSASPPGISGNTIYF.